These 18 T cell receptor beta chains originate from one sample sequenced in a study of neurological immune-mediated disorders. TCRdb re-called the 5' RACE reads with MiXCR, one entry per CDR3 protein. The sample records 50,000 or so distinct CDR3 sequences, roughly 4% being singletons. The specimen sequenced was PBMCs. All receptors derive from a man aged 30-40 years with multiple sclerosis.

This clonotype has a count of ten or more. The CDR3 is CASSPHRGYNEQFF. CDR3 nucleotide sequence: TGTGCCAGCAGCCCTCACAGGGGCTACAATGAGCAGTTCTTC. The chain uses TRBV7-3 and TRBJ2-1, with 7 positions matching TRBD1. The trim removed 5 bases at V and 3 bases at J, leaving 4 bases unmatched. CDR1 is SGHTA, CDR2 FQGTGA, per germline. The CDR3 has 14 amino acids.

At least ten counts were recorded for this clonotype. The chain uses TRBV20-1 and TRBJ2-1; 7 bases agree with TRBD1. J gave up 0 bases and V 0 bases, and 11 bases lay outside the gene matches. Germline loops: CDR1 DFQATT, CDR2 SNEGSKA (reference sequence). The CDR3 has 18 residues. CDR3 bases: TGCAGTGCTAGAGATTTTTCAGGGGGTAAGGTCTCCTACAATGAGCAGTTCTTC. It specifies CSARDFSGGKVSYNEQFF.

The table lists this clonotype with many counts. The V and J genes are TRBV12-3 or TRBV12-4 and TRBJ2-5; 9 nucleotides agree with TRBD2. The length of the CDR3 is 14 residues. Trimming at V came to 7 bases and at J to 3 bases, leaving 6 bases not matched to a gene. CDR3 in DNA: TGTGCCAGCAATTCTTTAGCGGGAGAAGAGACCCAGTACTTC. Its translation: CASNSLAGEETQYF.

This clonotype was found many times. The chain is built from TRBV5-1 and TRBJ2-3, with D possibly being TRBD1 or TRBD2 (5 bases each). This CDR3 comprises 16 residues. The germline V gene has CDR1 SGHRS and CDR2 YFSETQ. V was clipped by 0 bases and J by 0 bases, with 11 bases between them. Here the CDR3 reads CASSLAGRGSTDTQYF. CDR3 DNA sequence: TGCGCCAGCAGCTTGGCGGGACGGGGAAGCACAGATACGCAGTATTTT. The variable domain in full, with the rest retrieved from reference TRBV5-1 and TRBJ2-3, is KAGVTQTPRYLIKTRGQQVTLSCSPISGHRSVSWYQQTPGQGLQFLFEYFSETQRNKGNFPGRFSGRQFSNSRSEMNVSTLELGDSALYLCASSLAGRGSTDTQYFGPGTRLTVL.

There are many counts of this clonotype. J is TRBJ1-1 and V is TRBV12-3 or TRBV12-4; 9 bases agree with TRBD1. The CDR3 is made up of 15 amino acids. V was clipped by 6 bases and J by 0 bases; unmatched bases: 5. The CDR3 reads CASRLQGAVNTEAFF. In nucleotides, the CDR3 is TGTGCCAGCAGACTACAGGGGGCGGTGAACACTGAAGCTTTCTTT.

This clonotype came up many times. The chain combines TRBV7-9 with TRBJ2-7; 9 bases fit TRBD1. Germline trimming cut 5 bases from V and 3 bases from J; bases unmatched to any gene: 5. This CDR3 has 14 amino acids. Germline V gene sequence: CDR1 SEHNR, CDR2 FQNEAQ (reference sequence). The CDR3 here is CASSPRTGDYEQYF. The CDR3 DNA reads TGTGCCAGCAGCCCGAGGACAGGGGACTACGAGCAGTACTTC.

This clonotype came up many times. The chain is built from TRBV6-6 and TRBJ1-2; weak D call: TRBD1 (5 bases). Trimming took 4 bases from V and 4 from J, leaving 10 bases between them. Germline V CDR1 and CDR2: MNHNY, SVGAGI (reference sequence). The CDR3 totals 13 residues. The CDR3 DNA reads TGTGCCAGCAGTTCTGGGACGGTCTATGGCTACACCTTC. This gives the protein CASSSGTVYGYTF.

This clonotype was counted ten times or more. The chain is built from TRBV10-3 and TRBJ1-6; tentatively, D is TRBD1 (5 bases). The V gene lost 6 bases and the J gene lost 7 bases, with 10 bases spanning the gap. This CDR3 spans 13 amino acids. Germline V gives CDR1 ENHRY, CDR2 SYGVKD. CDR3 amino acids: CAIRGAENSPLHF. CDR3 sequence (DNA): TGTGCCATCAGAGGGGCGGAGAATTCACCCCTCCACTTT.

In this sample, this clonotype turned up a few times. With a much larger clone just one base away, this may be a read error. V and J are TRBV28 and TRBJ2-7, with D perhaps matching TRBD1 or TRBD2 (6 bases each). The CDR3 runs 13 residues. V gave up 6 bases and J gave up 7 bases, with 16 bases separating them. In germline, CDR1 is MDHEN, CDR2 SYDVKM. The CDR3 DNA reads TGTGCCAGCAGCCGCGGGACACGCGAAGAGCAGTACTTC. Translation gives CASSRGTREEQYF.

This clonotype was recorded many times. V usage is TRBV5-1 and J usage is TRBJ2-1; possible D gene TRBD2, 5 bases. The V and J ends lost 5 bases and 2 bases respectively, with 8 bases between them. Germline CDR1 SGHRS, CDR2 YFSETQ. The CDR3 spans 13 residues. As DNA, the CDR3 is TGCGCCAGCAGGCCCGGGACCTACAATGAGCAGTTCTTC. This codes for CASRPGTYNEQFF.

Many counts were recorded for this clonotype. The chain uses TRBV5-1 and TRBJ1-4; D unresolved. The germline V and J ends were trimmed by 5 bases and 6 bases, with 17 bases remaining between them. CDR3 length: 15 residues. Germline assignment: CDR1 SGHRS and CDR2 YFSETQ. The CDR3: CASSRERAGDEKLFF. The CDR3, as DNA: TGCGCCAGCAGTCGGGAGAGGGCCGGGGATGAAAAACTGTTTTTT.

This rearrangement joins TRBV7-2 to TRBJ2-2, with 8 bases lining up with TRBD2. The CDR3 consists of 15 residues. The germline V gene encodes CDR1 SGHTA and CDR2 FQGNSA. Trimming removed 1 base from V and 6 bases from J; junction bases left unmatched: 4. CDR3 region: CASSLVGGLAGELFF. The CDR3 DNA sequence: TGTGCCAGCAGCTTAGTCGGGGGACTAGCCGGGGAGCTGTTTTTT.

The chain recombines TRBV6-5 with TRBJ2-2; no clear D. V gave up 6 bases and J gave up 7 bases, with 9 bases separating them. The V gene's germline CDR1 is MNHEY and CDR2 SVGAGI. The CDR3 has 12 residues. The CDR3 region is CASSRTSGELFF. CDR3 nucleotides: TGTGCCAGCAGCCGAACCAGCGGGGAGCTGTTTTTT.

This clonotype was picked up a small number of times. The chain employs TRBV21-1 and TRBJ2-3; the DNA was not compared with TRBD1, the D call given in the table. TRBV21-1 is a documented pseudogene. There are 17 residues in the CDR3. The chain's CDR3 is CASSIRGPTGSTDTQYF. In nucleotides, the CDR3 is TGTGCCAGCAGCATAAGAGGCCCGACAGGGAGCACAGATACGCAGTATTTT.

This clonotype appeared many times. The chain links TRBV20-1 to TRBJ1-2, with D uncertain. Germline CDR1 reads DFQATT; CDR2 reads SNEGSKA (reference sequence). The V end was cut by 2 bases, the J end by 1 base, with 5 bases between. The CDR3 is made up of 12 amino acids. Here the CDR3 DNA reads TGCAGTGCTAGACAGGATAACTATGGCTACACCTTC. Protein: CSARQDNYGYTF.

This sequence joins TRBV19 and TRBJ1-2; the D is unclear. Germline CDR1 LNHDA, CDR2 SQIVND (reference sequence). V was shortened by 5 bases and J by 1 base, with 8 bases between the two germline ends. CDR3 length: 13 residues. CDR3 sequence (DNA): TGTGCCAGTAGTCTCGGGAGTAACTATGGCTACACCTTC. This translates into CASSLGSNYGYTF.

This clonotype appeared many times. The chain combines TRBV6-6 with TRBJ1-4, with 8 bases aligning to TRBD1. The CDR3 is made up of 14 amino acids. V dropped 4 bases and J dropped 8; count of bases not matched to a gene: 6. CDR1 and CDR2 (germline): MNHNY, SVGAGI (reference sequence). DNA of the CDR3: TGTGCCAGCAGTTGGACAGGGAATAGCGAAAAACTGTTTTTT. Residues: CASSWTGNSEKLFF.

This clonotype showed up many times. The rearrangement links TRBV27 to TRBJ2-3, with D unresolved. The ends were cut back, 5 bases at V and 2 bases at J, with 14 bases in the middle. The CDR3 extends over 15 amino acids. Germline V gene data show CDR1 as MNHEY and CDR2 as SMNVEV (reference sequence). Here the CDR3 DNA reads TGTGCCAGCAGTCCCGCCTTGGGATACACAGATACGCAGTATTTT. This sequence encodes CASSPALGYTDTQYF.